The next 10 T cell receptor beta chains were all read from a single sample in a study of cytomegalovirus exposure and HLA in healthy donors. PCR primers comprised 60 Vbeta and 13 Jbeta primers. The repertoire was sequenced with immunoSEQ multiplex PCR; TCRdb's copy has only in-frame clones and lacks some. Among some 190,000 clones listed, about 80% were seen once. Sequencing was carried out using PBMCs. These receptors were obtained from a woman aged 25 to 39 in good health and CMV-seronegative.

The V call is TRBV6-5, the J call TRBJ2-7; possible D gene TRBD2, 5 bases. In germline, CDR1 is MNHEY, CDR2 SVGAGI. The CDR3 contains 16 residues. V was trimmed by 2 bases and J by 3 bases, leaving 17 bases between them. In nucleotides, the CDR3 is TGTGCCAGCAGTTACGACGCGGGCCGGCCCTACTACGAGCAGTACTTC. Amino acids: CASSYDAGRPYYEQYF.

This chain joins TRBV2 and TRBJ1-1, with TRBD1 identical over 11 bases. The V and J ends lost 6 bases and 10 bases, in that order; junction bases with no gene match: 4. Germline CDR1 and CDR2: SNHLY and FYNNEI. The CDR3 is 12 amino acids. The CDR3 region is CASSGQGAGAFF. As DNA, the CDR3 is TGTGCCAGCAGCGGACAGGGGGCGGGAGCTTTCTTT.

The chain employs TRBV4-2 and TRBJ2-3; 9 nucleotides match TRBD2. The CDR3 extends over 18 amino acids. CDR1 is LGHNA and CDR2 is YNFKEQ in the germline V gene. With 0 bases clipped from V and 1 base from J, the junction kept 8 bases outside the gene matches. The DNA of the CDR3 is TGTGCCAGCAGCCAAGATCCGGCGGGGGGGCTCGGCACAGATACGCAGTATTTT. Its translation is CASSQDPAGGLGTDTQYF.

The rearrangement joins TRBV5-1 to TRBJ2-1, with D possibly TRBD2 on 6 matching bases. The CDR3 totals 15 residues. The germline gives CDR1 SGHRS, CDR2 YFSETQ. V gave up 2 bases and J gave up 2 bases, with 11 bases separating them. CDR3 protein: CASSLGAGTYNEQFF. CDR3 nucleotides: TGCGCCAGCAGCTTAGGGGCGGGGACCTACAATGAGCAGTTCTTC.

This rearrangement joins TRBV6-1 to TRBJ1-4; D is undetermined. V lost 6 bases and J 2 bases, leaving 13 bases between the germline ends. CDR3 length: 15 residues. CDR1 and CDR2 (germline): MNHNS, SASEGT. The CDR3 spells CASRARGATNEKLFF. The CDR3 DNA follows: TGTGCCAGCAGGGCCCGGGGAGCTACTAATGAAAAACTGTTTTTT.

V gene TRBV2 combines with J gene TRBJ2-7; 8 nucleotides match TRBD2. V trimming: 5 bases; J trimming: 4 bases; junction bases outside the gene matches: 13. The CDR3 consists of 16 residues. The germline V gene has CDR1 SNHLY and CDR2 FYNNEI. The CDR3 loop is CASSRDIAGSAYEQYF. The CDR3 DNA sequence: TGTGCCAGCAGTAGGGACATAGCGGGGTCGGCGTACGAGCAGTACTTC.

This chain joins TRBV19 and TRBJ2-3; TRBD2 matches 10 bases. The CDR3 contains 15 residues. From germline, CDR1 is LNHDA and CDR2 SQIVND (reference sequence). V lost 3 bases, J lost 3 bases, and 3 bases stayed unmatched. Here the CDR3 DNA reads TGTGCCAGTAGTATGCGAGCGGGGGGGACAGATACGCAGTATTTT. Residues: CASSMRAGGTDTQYF.

This chain uses TRBV2 with TRBJ2-7; possible D gene TRBD2, 7 bases. Trimming took 6 bases from V and 3 from J, leaving 18 bases between them. CDR1 SNHLY and CDR2 FYNNEI come from the germline V gene. CDR3 length: 15 residues. CDR3 sequence reads: CASSEGGGPLYEQYF. The CDR3 DNA follows: TGTGCCAGCAGCGAGGGGGGGGGTCCTCTCTACGAGCAGTACTTC.

The chain joins TRBV2 to TRBJ1-1; 7 nucleotides match TRBD1. Germline CDR1 SNHLY, CDR2 FYNNEI. J was trimmed by 8 bases and V by 6 bases; bases with no gene match: 3. The CDR3 contains 11 residues. CDR3 coding DNA: TGTGCCAGCAGCGCGGACAGGGAAGCTTTCTTT. The encoded protein is CASSADREAFF.

Of note for this clone: Other nucleotide sequences in the sample specify the same CDR3. The rearrangement links TRBV18 to TRBJ2-7, with 8 nucleotides matching TRBD2. Trimming took 3 bases from V and 1 from J; bases not matched to a gene: 8. The CDR3 is made up of 16 amino acids. The germline V gene encodes CDR1 KGHSH and CDR2 LQKENI. CDR3 loop: CASSPLGGGSSYEQYF. In DNA, the CDR3 is TGTGCCAGCTCACCCTTGGGCGGGGGGTCGTCCTACGAGCAGTACTTC.